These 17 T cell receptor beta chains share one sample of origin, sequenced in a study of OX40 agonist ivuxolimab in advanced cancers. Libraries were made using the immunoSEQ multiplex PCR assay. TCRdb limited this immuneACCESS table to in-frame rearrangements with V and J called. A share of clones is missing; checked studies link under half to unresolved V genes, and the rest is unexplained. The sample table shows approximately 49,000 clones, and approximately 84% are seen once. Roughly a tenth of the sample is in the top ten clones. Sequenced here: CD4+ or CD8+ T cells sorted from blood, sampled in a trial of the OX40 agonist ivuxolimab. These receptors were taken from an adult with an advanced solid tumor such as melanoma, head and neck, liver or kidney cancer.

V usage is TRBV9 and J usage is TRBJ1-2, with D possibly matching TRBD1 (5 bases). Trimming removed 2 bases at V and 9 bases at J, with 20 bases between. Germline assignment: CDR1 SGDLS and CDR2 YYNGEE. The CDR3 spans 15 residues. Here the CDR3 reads CASSVRDRPQSSYTF. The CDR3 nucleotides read TGTGCCAGCAGCGTTAGAGACAGACCCCAAAGTAGCTACACCTTC.

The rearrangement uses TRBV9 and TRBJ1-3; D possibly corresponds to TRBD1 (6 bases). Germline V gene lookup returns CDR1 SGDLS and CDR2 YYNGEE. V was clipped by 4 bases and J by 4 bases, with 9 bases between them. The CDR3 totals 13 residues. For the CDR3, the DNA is TGTGCCAGCAGCACGGGGGCAGGAAACACCATATATTTT. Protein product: CASSTGAGNTIYF.

CDR3 sequence (DNA): TGTGCCAGCAGTAAGACACCCGCCTGGCAGTTCTTC. Protein product: CASSKTPAWQFF. The genes are TRBV6-1 and TRBJ2-1; D gene uncertain. This CDR3 is built from 12 residues. Per germline, CDR1 MNHNS and CDR2 SASEGT. The V and J ends lost 5 bases and 12 bases respectively, with 14 bases between them.

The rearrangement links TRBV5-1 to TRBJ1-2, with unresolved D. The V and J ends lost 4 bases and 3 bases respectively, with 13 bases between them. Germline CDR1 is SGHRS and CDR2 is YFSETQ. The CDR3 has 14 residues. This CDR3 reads CASSPRTEDYGYTF. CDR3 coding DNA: TGCGCCAGCAGCCCGAGGACGGAGGACTATGGCTACACCTTC.

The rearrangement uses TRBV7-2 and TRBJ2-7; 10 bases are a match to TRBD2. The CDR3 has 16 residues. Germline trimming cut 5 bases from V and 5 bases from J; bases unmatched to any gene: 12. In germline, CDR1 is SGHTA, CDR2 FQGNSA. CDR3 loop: CASSLLLTSGFNEQYF. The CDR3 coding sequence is TGTGCCAGCAGCCTCCTCCTGACTAGCGGGTTTAACGAGCAGTACTTC.

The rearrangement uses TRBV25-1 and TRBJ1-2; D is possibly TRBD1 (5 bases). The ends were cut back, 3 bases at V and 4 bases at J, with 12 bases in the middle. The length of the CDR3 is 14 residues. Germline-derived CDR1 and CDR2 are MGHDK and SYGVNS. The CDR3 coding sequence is TGTGCCAGCAGTGACTTCCAGGGAGTCTATGGCTACACCTTC. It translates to CASSDFQGVYGYTF.

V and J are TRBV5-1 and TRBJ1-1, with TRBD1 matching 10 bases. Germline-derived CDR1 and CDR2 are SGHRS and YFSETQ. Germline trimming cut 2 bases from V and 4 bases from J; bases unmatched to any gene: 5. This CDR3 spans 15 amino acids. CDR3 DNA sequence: TGCGCCAGCAGCTTCGACAGGGGGCGCCCCACTGAAGCTTTCTTT. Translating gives CASSFDRGRPTEAFF.

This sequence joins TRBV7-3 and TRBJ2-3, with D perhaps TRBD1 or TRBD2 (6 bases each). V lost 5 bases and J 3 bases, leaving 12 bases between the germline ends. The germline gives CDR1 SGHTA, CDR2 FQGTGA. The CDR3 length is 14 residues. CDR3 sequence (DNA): TGTGCCAGCAGCCAACAGGGAGGAACAGATACGCAGTATTTT. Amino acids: CASSQQGGTDTQYF. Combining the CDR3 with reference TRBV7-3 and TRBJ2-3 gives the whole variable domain GAGVSQTPSNKVTEKGKYVELRCDPISGHTALYWYRQSLGQGPEFLIYFQGTGAADDSGLPNDRFFAVRPEGSVSTLKIQRTERGDSAVYLCASSQQGGTDTQYFGPGTRLTVL.

CDR3 coding DNA: TGTGCCAGCAGCAACCACAGGGGGCGGGCGGAGACCCAGTACTTC. This encodes CASSNHRGRAETQYF. The V gene is TRBV7-9, the J gene TRBJ2-5; 9 bases map to TRBD1. The CDR3 covers 15 residues. The J segment lost 5 bases and the V segment lost 5 bases, leaving 9 bases of the junction unmatched. Germline CDR1 SEHNR, CDR2 FQNEAQ (reference sequence).

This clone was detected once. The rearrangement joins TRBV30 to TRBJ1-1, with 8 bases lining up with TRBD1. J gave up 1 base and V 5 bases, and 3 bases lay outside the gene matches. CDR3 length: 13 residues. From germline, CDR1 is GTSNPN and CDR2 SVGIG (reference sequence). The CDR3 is CAWGTGENTEAFF. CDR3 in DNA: TGTGCCTGGGGGACAGGTGAGAACACTGAAGCTTTCTTT.

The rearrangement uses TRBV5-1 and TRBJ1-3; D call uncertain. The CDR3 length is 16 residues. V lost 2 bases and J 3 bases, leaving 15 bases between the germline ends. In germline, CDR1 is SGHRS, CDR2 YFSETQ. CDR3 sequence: CASSFTGPVYGNTIYF. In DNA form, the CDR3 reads TGCGCCAGCAGCTTTACTGGACCGGTTTATGGAAACACCATATATTTT.

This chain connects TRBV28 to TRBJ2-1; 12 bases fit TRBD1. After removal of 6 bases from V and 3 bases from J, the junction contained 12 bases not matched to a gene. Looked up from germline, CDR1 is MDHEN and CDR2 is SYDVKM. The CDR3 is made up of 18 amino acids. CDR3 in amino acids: CASRDGTGGARLYNEQFF. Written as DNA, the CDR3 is TGTGCCAGCAGGGACGGGACAGGGGGCGCGAGGCTCTACAATGAGCAGTTCTTC.

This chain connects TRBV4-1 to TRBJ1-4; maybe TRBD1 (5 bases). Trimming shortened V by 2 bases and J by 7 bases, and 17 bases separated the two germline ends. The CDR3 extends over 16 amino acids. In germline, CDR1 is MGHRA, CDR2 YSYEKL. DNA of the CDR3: TGCGCCAGCAGCCAAAGAGGGGAAGGGAGGAGTGAAAAACTGTTTTTT. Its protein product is CASSQRGEGRSEKLFF.

Written as DNA, the CDR3 is TGTGCCAGCAGCTTAATCCGGGAGGTAGGGCAGTATTTT. It specifies CASSLIREVGQYF. The chain recombines TRBV5-5 with TRBJ2-3, with 7 bases fitting TRBD2. Trimming took 2 bases from V and 11 from J; bases not matched to a gene: 8. The CDR3 contains 13 residues. Germline-derived CDR1 and CDR2 are SGHKS and YYEKEE (reference sequence).

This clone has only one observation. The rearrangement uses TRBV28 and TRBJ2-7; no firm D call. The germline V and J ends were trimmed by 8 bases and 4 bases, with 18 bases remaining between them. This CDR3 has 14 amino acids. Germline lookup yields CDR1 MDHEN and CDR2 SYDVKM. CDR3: CASGVVEASYEQYF. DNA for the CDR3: TGTGCCAGCGGTGTGGTGGAAGCGAGTTACGAGCAGTACTTC.

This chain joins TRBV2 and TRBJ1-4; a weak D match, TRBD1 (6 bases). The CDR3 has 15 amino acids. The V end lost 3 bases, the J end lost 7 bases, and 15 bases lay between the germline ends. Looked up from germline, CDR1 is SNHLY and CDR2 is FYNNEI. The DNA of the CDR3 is TGTGCCAGCAGTGAGACTCAGGGGTGGGGTGAAAAACTGTTTTTT. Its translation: CASSETQGWGEKLFF.

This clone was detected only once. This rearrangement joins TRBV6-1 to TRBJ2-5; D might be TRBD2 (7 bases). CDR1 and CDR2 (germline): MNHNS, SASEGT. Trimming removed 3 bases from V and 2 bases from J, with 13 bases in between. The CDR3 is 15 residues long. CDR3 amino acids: CASSDRGALQETQYF. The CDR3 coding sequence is TGTGCCAGCAGTGACCGGGGGGCGTTACAAGAGACCCAGTACTTC.